The rows below give T cell receptor beta chains drawn from one sample of a study of shared clonotypes between healthy human individuals. Profiling relied on immunoSEQ multiplex PCR, and the TCRdb table lists in-frame clones only, not all of them. Found here are about 530,000 clones, over 60% of them singletons; the top ten hold under 15%. Sequenced sample: PBMCs. The receptors stem from a woman aged 40 to 50 in good health. Some clones in this sample may be carry-over from other donors' samples. Both conserved end residues are part of each CDR3. Fields, in order: V gene, D gene, clone size, J gene, CDR3 protein, CDR3 DNA. A D gene is named only where the DNA matches it firmly. Only part of the rows carry a size: once, few, many, or a class if the clone is expanded.

TRBV5-1	-	few	TRBJ1-1	CASSLIGGNTEAFF	TGCGCCAGCAGCTTAATAGGGGGAAACACTGAAGCTTTCTTT
TRBV10-2	TRBD1	few	TRBJ1-1	CASSGEGARNTEAFF	TGCGCCAGCAGTGGAGAGGGGGCTAGGAACACTGAAGCTTTCTTT
TRBV28	TRBD1	-	TRBJ1-4	CASSGPRRRQGGTNEKLFF	TGTGCCAGCAGTGGGCCCCGTCGAAGACAGGGGGGAACTAATGAAAAACTGTTTTTT
TRBV28	-	once	TRBJ1-2	CASSDATRGYGYTF	TGTGCCAGCAGTGACGCAACTAGAGGCTATGGCTACACCTTC
TRBV5-6	TRBD2	-	TRBJ2-7	CASSPAASGAYEQYF	TGTGCCAGCAGCCCCGCGGCTAGCGGGGCCTACGAGCAGTACTTC
TRBV5-6	-	few	TRBJ2-7	CASSGTGSALSSYEQYF	TGTGCCAGCAGTGGGACCGGGTCGGCTTTAAGCTCCTACGAGCAGTACTTC
TRBV10-2	-	many	TRBJ2-7	CASSESGLPEQYF	TGCGCCAGCAGTGAGTCGGGACTGCCCGAGCAGTACTTC
TRBV27	TRBD1	-	TRBJ2-1	CASSPQGRSFNEQFF	TGTGCCAGCAGTCCACAGGGGAGATCATTCAATGAGCAGTTCTTC
TRBV2	TRBD1	-	TRBJ2-7	CASSPGQTYEQYF	TGTGCCAGCAGTCCGGGACAGACCTACGAGCAGTACTTC
TRBV7-9	-	-	TRBJ2-3	CASSSSQTQYF	TGTGCCAGCAGCTCCTCACAAACGCAGTATTTT
TRBV6-5	TRBD2	-	TRBJ2-3	CASSRQREVTDTQYF	TGTGCCAGCAGTCGCCAGCGGGAAGTCACAGATACGCAGTATTTT
TRBV21-1	-	-	TRBJ2-5	CASSKERFPSGSSEGETQYF	TGTGCCAGCAGCAAAGAACGCTTCCCTAGCGGGAGTTCGGAGGGAGAGACCCAGTACTTC
TRBV28	-	-	TRBJ1-2	CASSSRDIYGYTF	TGTGCCAGCAGTTCCCGGGACATCTATGGCTACACCTTC
TRBV7-2	-	-	TRBJ2-7	CASSNTGSSYEQYF	TGTGCCAGCAGCAATACAGGGAGCTCCTACGAGCAGTACTTC
TRBV7-8	-	-	TRBJ1-1	CASSRSGQMNTEAFF	TGTGCCAGCAGCCGGTCCGGACAGATGAACACTGAAGCTTTCTTT
TRBV5-8	-	few	TRBJ1-1	CASRGVGTEAFF	TGTGCCAGCAGAGGGGTGGGGACTGAAGCTTTCTTT
TRBV19	-	once	TRBJ1-1	CASSYKPGQPNTEAFF	TGTGCCAGTAGCTACAAGCCGGGACAACCGAACACTGAAGCTTTCTTT
TRBV10-2	TRBD2	few	TRBJ2-5	CASTTSGRGQETQYF	TGCGCCAGCACTACTAGCGGGAGAGGGCAAGAGACCCAGTACTTC
TRBV4-1	TRBD2	-	TRBJ2-7	CASSQDTSGGLEQYF	TGCGCCAGCAGCCAAGATACCAGCGGGGGGTTGGAGCAGTACTTC
TRBV7-9	TRBD2	few	TRBJ2-1	CASSVQAGGYNEQFF	TGTGCCAGCAGCGTGCAAGCGGGAGGATACAATGAGCAGTTCTTC
TRBV28	-	-	TRBJ2-5	CASSWGETQYF	TGTGCCAGCAGTTGGGGGGAGACCCAGTACTTC
TRBV7-2	-	-	TRBJ1-1	CASSRKYRRDTEAFF	TGTGCCAGCAGTCGTAAATACCGACGCGACACTGAAGCTTTCTTT
TRBV9	-	-	TRBJ2-2	CASNRDTGNTGELFF	TGTGCCAGCAACCGGGACACGGGGAACACCGGGGAGCTGTTTTTT
TRBV9	TRBD1	-	TRBJ2-7	CASSADPGTGYYEQYF	TGTGCCAGCAGCGCCGATCCCGGGACAGGGTACTACGAGCAGTACTTC
TRBV7-3	-	-	TRBJ2-6	CASSSPNSGANVLTF	TGTGCCAGCAGCTCCCCGAACTCTGGGGCCAACGTCCTGACTTTC
TRBV5-1	-	-	TRBJ2-3	CASSLVDTQYF	TGCGCCAGCAGCTTGGTAGATACGCAGTATTTT
TRBV11-2	-	few	TRBJ2-1	CASSLGVLNEQFF	TGTGCCAGCAGCTTAGGCGTTCTCAATGAGCAGTTCTTC
TRBV21-1	-	-	TRBJ2-2	CASSGWWELFF	TGTGCCAGCAGTGGGTGGTGGGAGCTGTTTTTT
TRBV28	-	-	TRBJ2-5	CASGGTGGRMTETQYF	TGTGCCAGCGGTGGGACCGGGGGGCGCATGACAGAGACCCAGTACTTC
TRBV6-1	TRBD2	-	TRBJ2-1	CASSEFSGGGFLANEQFF	TGTGCCAGCAGTGAATTTTCGGGGGGGGGATTCTTGGCTAATGAGCAGTTCTTC